This TCR beta chain is drawn from a study of T cell responses to AZD1222 COVID-19 vaccine. Generated by immunoSEQ multiplex PCR, the TCRdb table keeps only in-frame clones and is missing some. The table records about 140,000 clones, more than 90% of them present only once. Trimming took 3 bases from V and 3 from J, leaving 18 bases between them. The CDR3 runs to 15 residues. CDR1 and CDR2 from the germline V gene are DFQATT and SNEGSKA (reference sequence). The sequence derives from an adult in good health. The material sequenced was peripheral blood, taken on day 0 of AZD1222 vaccination. V is TRBV20-1 and J is TRBJ2-7, with D possibly TRBD1 on 6 matching bases. CDR3 nucleotides: TGCAGTGCTAGTACATGGGGGCAGGTCAACTACGAGCAGTACTTC. Its protein product is CSASTWGQVNYEQYF.